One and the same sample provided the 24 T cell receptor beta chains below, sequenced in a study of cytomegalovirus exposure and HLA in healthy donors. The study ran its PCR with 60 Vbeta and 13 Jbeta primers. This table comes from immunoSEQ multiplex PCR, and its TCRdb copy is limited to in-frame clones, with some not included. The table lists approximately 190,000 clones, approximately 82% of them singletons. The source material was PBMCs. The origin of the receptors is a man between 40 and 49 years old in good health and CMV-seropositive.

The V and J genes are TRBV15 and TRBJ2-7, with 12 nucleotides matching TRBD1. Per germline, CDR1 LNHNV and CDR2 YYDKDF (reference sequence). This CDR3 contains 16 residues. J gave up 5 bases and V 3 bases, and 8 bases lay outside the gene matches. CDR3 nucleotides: TGTGCCACCAGCAGGGTGACCGGGACAGGGGGCCACGAGCAGTACTTC. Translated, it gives CATSRVTGTGGHEQYF.

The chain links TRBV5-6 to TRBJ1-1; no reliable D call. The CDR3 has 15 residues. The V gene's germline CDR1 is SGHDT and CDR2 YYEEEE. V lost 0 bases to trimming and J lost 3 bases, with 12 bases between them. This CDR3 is CASSLDWRRDTEAFF. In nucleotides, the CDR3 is TGTGCCAGCAGCTTGGATTGGCGGAGAGACACTGAAGCTTTCTTT.

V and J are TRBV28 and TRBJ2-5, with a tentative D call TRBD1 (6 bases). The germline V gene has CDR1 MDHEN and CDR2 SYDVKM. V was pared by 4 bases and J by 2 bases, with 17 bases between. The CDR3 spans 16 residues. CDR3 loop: CASSSQIWTAQETQYF. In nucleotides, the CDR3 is TGTGCCAGCAGTTCACAGATCTGGACAGCACAAGAGACCCAGTACTTC.

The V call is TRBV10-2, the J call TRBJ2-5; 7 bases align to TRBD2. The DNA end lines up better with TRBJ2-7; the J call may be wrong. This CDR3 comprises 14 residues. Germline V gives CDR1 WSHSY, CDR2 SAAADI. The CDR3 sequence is CASSDSGLAYEQYF. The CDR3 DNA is TGCGCCAGCAGTGACTCTGGACTAGCCTACGAGCAGTACTTC.

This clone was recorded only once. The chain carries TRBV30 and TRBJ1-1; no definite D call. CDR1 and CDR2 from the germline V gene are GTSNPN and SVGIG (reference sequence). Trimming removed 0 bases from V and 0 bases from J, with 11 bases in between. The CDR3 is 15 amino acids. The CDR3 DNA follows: TGTGCCTGGAGTGTTAAGAGATCCCTGAACACTGAAGCTTTCTTT. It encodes CAWSVKRSLNTEAFF.

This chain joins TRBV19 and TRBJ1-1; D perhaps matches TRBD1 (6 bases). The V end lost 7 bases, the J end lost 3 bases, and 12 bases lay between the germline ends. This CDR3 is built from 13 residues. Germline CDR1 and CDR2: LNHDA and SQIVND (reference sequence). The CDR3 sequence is CASTDRTDTEAFF. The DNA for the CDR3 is TGTGCCAGTACGGATCGGACAGACACTGAAGCTTTCTTT.

The CDR3 nucleotides read TGTGCCAGCAGCTTAGCGGGAGTCGATTACGAGCAGTACTTC. Translating gives CASSLAGVDYEQYF. The rearrangement joins TRBV7-9 to TRBJ2-5; a possible D gene is TRBD2 (5 bases). The J call may be in error: the DNA end matches TRBJ2-7 better. The CDR3 contains 14 residues. CDR1 and CDR2 (germline): SEHNR, FQNEAQ (reference sequence).

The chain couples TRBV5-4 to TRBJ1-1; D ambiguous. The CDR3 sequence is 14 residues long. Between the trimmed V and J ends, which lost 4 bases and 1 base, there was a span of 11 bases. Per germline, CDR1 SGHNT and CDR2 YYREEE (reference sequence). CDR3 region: CASSTSWANTEAFF. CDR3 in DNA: TGTGCCAGCAGCACGTCGTGGGCGAACACTGAAGCTTTCTTT.

CDR3 sequence (DNA): TGTGCCAGCAGTGAAGTCGTACAAGAAAAACTGTTTTTT. It is translated as CASSEVVQEKLFF. The V call is TRBV6-1, the J call TRBJ1-4; D gene ambiguous. CDR3 length equals 13 residues. Germline CDR1 is MNHNS and CDR2 is SASEGT. The ends were cut back, 1 base at V and 8 bases at J, with 8 bases in the middle.

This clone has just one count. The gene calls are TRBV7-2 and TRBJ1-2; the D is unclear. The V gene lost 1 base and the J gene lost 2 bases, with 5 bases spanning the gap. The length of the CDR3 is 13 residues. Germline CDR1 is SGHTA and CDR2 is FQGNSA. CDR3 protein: CASSLGPNYGYTF. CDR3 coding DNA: TGTGCCAGCAGCTTAGGGCCGAACTATGGCTACACCTTC.

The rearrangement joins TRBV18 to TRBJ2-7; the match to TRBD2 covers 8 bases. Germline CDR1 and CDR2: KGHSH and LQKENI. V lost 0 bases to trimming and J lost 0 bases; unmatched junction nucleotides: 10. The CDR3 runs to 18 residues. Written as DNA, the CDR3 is TGTGCCAGCTCACCACCACCAGGGTCCGGGAGGGTCTCCTACGAGCAGTACTTC. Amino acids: CASSPPPGSGRVSYEQYF.

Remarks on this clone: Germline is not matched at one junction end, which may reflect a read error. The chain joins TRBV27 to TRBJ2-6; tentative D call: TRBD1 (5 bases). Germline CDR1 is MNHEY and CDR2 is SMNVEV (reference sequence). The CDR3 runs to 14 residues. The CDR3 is CASSLGLGANGLTF. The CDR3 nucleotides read TGTGCCAGCAGTTTAGGGCTTGGGGCCAACGGCCTGACTTTC.

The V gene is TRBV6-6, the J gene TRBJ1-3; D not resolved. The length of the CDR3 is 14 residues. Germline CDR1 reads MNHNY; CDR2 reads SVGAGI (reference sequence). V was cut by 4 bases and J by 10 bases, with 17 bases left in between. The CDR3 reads CASSSQRQRGTIYF. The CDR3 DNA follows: TGTGCCAGCAGTTCGCAACGGCAGCGAGGGACCATATATTTT.

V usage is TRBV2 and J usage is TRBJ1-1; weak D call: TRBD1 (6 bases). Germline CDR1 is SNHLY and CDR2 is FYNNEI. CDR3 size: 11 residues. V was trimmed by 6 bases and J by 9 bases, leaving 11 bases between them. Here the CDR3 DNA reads TGTGCCAGCAGCGACAGGTTTAAAGCTTTCTTT. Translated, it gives CASSDRFKAFF. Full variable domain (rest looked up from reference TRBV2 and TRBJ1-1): EPEVTQTPSHQVTQMGQEVILRCVPISNHLYFYWYRQILGQKVEFLVSFYNNEISEKSEIFDDQFSVERPDGSNFTLKIRSTKLEDSAMYFCASSDRFKAFFGQGTRLTVV.

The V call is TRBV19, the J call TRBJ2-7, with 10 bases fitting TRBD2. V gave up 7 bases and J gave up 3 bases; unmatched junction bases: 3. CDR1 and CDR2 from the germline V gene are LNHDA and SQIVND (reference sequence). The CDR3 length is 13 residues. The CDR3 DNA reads TGTGCCAGTACTCCTAGCGGGAGCTACGAGCAGTACTTC. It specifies CASTPSGSYEQYF.

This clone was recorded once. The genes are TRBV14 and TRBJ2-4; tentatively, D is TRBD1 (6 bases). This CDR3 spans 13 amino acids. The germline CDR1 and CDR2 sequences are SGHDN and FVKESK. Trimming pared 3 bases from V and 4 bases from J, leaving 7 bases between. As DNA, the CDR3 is TGTGCCAGCAGCCAGGGGACAAAAAACATTCAGTACTTC. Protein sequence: CASSQGTKNIQYF.

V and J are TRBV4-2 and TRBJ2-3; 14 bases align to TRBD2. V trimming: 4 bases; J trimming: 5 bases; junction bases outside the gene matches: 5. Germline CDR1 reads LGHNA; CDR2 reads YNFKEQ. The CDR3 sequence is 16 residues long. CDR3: CASSPRGLAGEDTQYF. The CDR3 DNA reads TGTGCCAGCAGCCCCCGGGGACTAGCGGGAGAAGATACGCAGTATTTT.

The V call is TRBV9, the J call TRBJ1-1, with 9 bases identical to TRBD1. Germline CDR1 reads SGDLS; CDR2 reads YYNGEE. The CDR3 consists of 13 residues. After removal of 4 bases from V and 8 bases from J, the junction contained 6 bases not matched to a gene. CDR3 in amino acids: CASSTQTGGEAFF. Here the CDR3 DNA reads TGTGCCAGCAGCACGCAGACAGGGGGAGAAGCTTTCTTT.

CDR3 protein: CASSSPGQERGYTF. The DNA for the CDR3 is TGTGCCAGCAGTTCGCCGGGACAGGAGCGTGGCTACACCTTC. This chain connects TRBV6-6 to TRBJ1-2; TRBD1 matches at 8 bases. J was trimmed by 7 bases and V by 4 bases; bases with no gene match: 8. The CDR3 spans 14 residues. Germline lookup yields CDR1 MNHNY and CDR2 SVGAGI (reference sequence).

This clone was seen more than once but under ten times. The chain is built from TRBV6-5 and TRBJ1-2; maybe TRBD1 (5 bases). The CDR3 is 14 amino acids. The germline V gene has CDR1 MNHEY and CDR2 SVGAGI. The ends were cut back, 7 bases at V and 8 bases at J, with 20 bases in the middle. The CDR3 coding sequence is TGTGCCAGCACCACGGGGGGATTGACGTGGGGCTACACCTTC. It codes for CASTTGGLTWGYTF.

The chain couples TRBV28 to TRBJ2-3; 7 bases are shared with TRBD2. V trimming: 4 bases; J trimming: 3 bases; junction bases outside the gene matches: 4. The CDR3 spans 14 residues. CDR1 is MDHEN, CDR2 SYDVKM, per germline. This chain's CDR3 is CASSSGEGTDTQYF. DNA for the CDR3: TGTGCCAGCAGTTCTGGGGAGGGAACAGATACGCAGTATTTT.

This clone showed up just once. The CDR3: CASSYRGNNSPLHF. CDR3 sequence (DNA): TGTGCCAGCAGCTACCGGGGGAATAATTCACCCCTCCACTTT. The V gene is TRBV5-6, the J gene TRBJ1-6; weak D call: TRBD1 (5 bases). Germline V gives CDR1 SGHDT, CDR2 YYEEEE. With 3 bases removed from V and 5 bases from J, the gap between germline ends came to 9 bases. The CDR3 covers 14 residues.

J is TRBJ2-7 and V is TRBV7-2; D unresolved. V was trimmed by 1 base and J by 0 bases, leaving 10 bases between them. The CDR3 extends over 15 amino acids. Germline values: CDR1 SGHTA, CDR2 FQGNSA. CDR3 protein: CASSLEAERSYEQYF. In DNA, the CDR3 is TGTGCCAGCAGCTTAGAGGCGGAGCGCTCCTACGAGCAGTACTTC.

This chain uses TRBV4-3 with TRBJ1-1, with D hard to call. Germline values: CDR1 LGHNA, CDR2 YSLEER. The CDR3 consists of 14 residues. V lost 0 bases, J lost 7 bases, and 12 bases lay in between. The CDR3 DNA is TGCGCCAGCAGCCAAGACCGGGTGTATAGTGAAGCTTTCTTT. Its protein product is CASSQDRVYSEAFF.